This note documents a single T cell receptor beta chain sequence. Trimming removed 3 bases at V and 6 bases at J, with 11 bases between. The CDR3 is 13 amino acids. Germline-derived CDR1 and CDR2 are MDHEN and SYDVKM. The PCR used 60 Vbeta and 13 Jbeta primers. Methods used by the authors: Later reanalysis found about 78 million unique TCR beta chains, around 10 million of them shared. TCRdb keeps only in-frame clones here, not all; method: immunoSEQ multiplex PCR. The DNA gave D and trimming, while V, J and clone size come from that table. The sample features roughly 60,000 clones, with about 3.6% in its top ten. The sample belongs to a study of cytomegalovirus exposure and HLA in healthy donors. About the research overall: Of the donors genotyped, approximately 400 in all, about 80% fell in the Caucasian-associated ancestry cluster.

Sequencing was done on a sample of PBMCs. The clonotype was recovered from a woman aged 18-35 years in good health and CMV-seronegative. The rearrangement joins TRBV28 to TRBJ1-1; D gene unclear. CDR3 in amino acids: CASSFRVVSEAFF. DNA for the CDR3: TGTGCCAGCAGTTTTCGGGTAGTATCTGAAGCTTTCTTT.